These T cell receptor beta chains were read from a single sample in a study of blood T cell repertoires in COVID-19. Sequencing was performed with immunoSEQ multiplex PCR; in TCRdb, only in-frame clones are kept and a portion is missing. Among fewer than 300,000 clones listed, over 65% were seen once. The sequencing input was peripheral blood. Source of these receptors: a woman older than 75 with acute or convalescent COVID-19. CDR3s include the opening cysteine and the closing phenylalanine or tryptophan. Fields, in order: D gene, V gene, clone size, J gene, CDR3 DNA, CDR3 protein. The D gene is left open where the match is weak. Clone size is not always given. Where it is, it says once, few, many or a class for expanded clones.

d_call: -; v_call: TRBV5-1; clone_size: -; j_call: TRBJ1-1; cdr3_nt: TGCGCCAGCAGCTTGGCGGGGATGAACACTGAAGCTTTCTTT; cdr3_aa: CASSLAGMNTEAFF
d_call: TRBD1; v_call: TRBV12-3/TRBV12-4; clone_size: -; j_call: TRBJ2-7; cdr3_nt: TGTGCCAGCACCCCGGACAGGGTGGTGCAGTACTTC; cdr3_aa: CASTPDRVVQYF
d_call: -; v_call: TRBV5-4; clone_size: once; j_call: TRBJ2-7; cdr3_nt: TGTGCCAGCAGCCCCCTCGGGGGTGGAGCCTACGAGCAGTACTTC; cdr3_aa: CASSPLGGGAYEQYF
d_call: TRBD2; v_call: TRBV7-9; clone_size: -; j_call: TRBJ2-5; cdr3_nt: TGTGCCAGCAGCTCAACTAGCGGGGGGGCCCAAGAGACCCAGTACTTC; cdr3_aa: CASSSTSGGAQETQYF
d_call: TRBD2; v_call: TRBV4-1; clone_size: few; j_call: TRBJ2-7; cdr3_nt: TGCGCCAGCAGCCGCATTAGCGGGGGCGCCTACGAGCAGTACTTC; cdr3_aa: CASSRISGGAYEQYF
d_call: TRBD2; v_call: TRBV5-1; clone_size: -; j_call: TRBJ2-1; cdr3_nt: TGCGCCAGCAGCTCCGGGACTAGTACATACAATGAGCAGTTCTTC; cdr3_aa: CASSSGTSTYNEQFF
d_call: -; v_call: TRBV27; clone_size: -; j_call: TRBJ2-7; cdr3_nt: TGTGCCAGCAGTTTCCACAGTTCAAGCGGCGAGCAGTACTTC; cdr3_aa: CASSFHSSSGEQYF
d_call: -; v_call: TRBV30; clone_size: -; j_call: TRBJ1-3; cdr3_nt: TGTGCCTGGAGCTTGGGAAACACCATATATTTT; cdr3_aa: CAWSLGNTIYF
d_call: TRBD2; v_call: TRBV4-3; clone_size: many; j_call: TRBJ2-3; cdr3_nt: TGCGCCAGCAGCCTCAAACCCCTTAGCGGGGGCCAAGACTACACAGATACGCAGTATTTT; cdr3_aa: CASSLKPLSGGQDYTDTQYF
d_call: TRBD2; v_call: TRBV5-5; clone_size: -; j_call: TRBJ2-1; cdr3_nt: TGTGCCAGCAGCAGTGATGTGGGGACTAGTGAGTTCTTC; cdr3_aa: CASSSDVGTSEFF
d_call: TRBD1; v_call: TRBV20-1; clone_size: -; j_call: TRBJ1-3; cdr3_nt: TGCAGTGCTAGTAAGGGACAGGGGGCTTCTGGAAACACCATATATTTT; cdr3_aa: CSASKGQGASGNTIYF
d_call: TRBD1; v_call: TRBV6-5; clone_size: once; j_call: TRBJ2-3; cdr3_nt: TGTGCCAGCAGAAGACAGGGGACAGATACGCAGTATTTT; cdr3_aa: CASRRQGTDTQYF
d_call: TRBD1; v_call: TRBV2; clone_size: few; j_call: TRBJ2-2; cdr3_nt: TGTGCCAGCAGTGTCGGGGACAGGGGGCTCACCGGGGAGCTGTTTTTT; cdr3_aa: CASSVGDRGLTGELFF
d_call: TRBD1; v_call: TRBV5-4; clone_size: -; j_call: TRBJ1-1; cdr3_nt: TGTGCCAGCAGCTCGCCCTATCGAAGGGACAGGTACACTGAAGCTTTCTTT; cdr3_aa: CASSSPYRRDRYTEAFF
d_call: TRBD1; v_call: TRBV7-9; clone_size: -; j_call: TRBJ1-6; cdr3_nt: TGTGCCAGCAGCCGCGAAGGACAGGGAGGGGGTTCACCCCTCCACTTT; cdr3_aa: CASSREGQGGGSPLHF
d_call: -; v_call: TRBV7-9; clone_size: -; j_call: TRBJ1-2; cdr3_nt: TGTGCCAGCAGCTTAGGGGAGGCGGCTAACTATGGCTACACCTTC; cdr3_aa: CASSLGEAANYGYTF
d_call: TRBD2; v_call: TRBV9; clone_size: -; j_call: TRBJ2-5; cdr3_nt: TGTGCCAGCAGCGTAGGAGCGGGGGGGCTGGAGACCCAGTACTTC; cdr3_aa: CASSVGAGGLETQYF
d_call: TRBD2; v_call: TRBV19; clone_size: -; j_call: TRBJ2-5; cdr3_nt: TGTGCCAGTAGTATCGGGAGGGCAGAGACCCAGTACTTC; cdr3_aa: CASSIGRAETQYF
d_call: -; v_call: TRBV11-2; clone_size: -; j_call: TRBJ2-2; cdr3_nt: TGTGCCAGCAGCTTAGTTTTCGGTACGGGATCCGGGGAGCTGTTTTTT; cdr3_aa: CASSLVFGTGSGELFF
d_call: TRBD2; v_call: TRBV3-1/TRBV3-2; clone_size: -; j_call: TRBJ2-5; cdr3_nt: TGTGCCAGCAGCGTTAGCGGGACCAAAGAGACCCAGTACTTC; cdr3_aa: CASSVSGTKETQYF
d_call: TRBD1; v_call: TRBV5-4; clone_size: -; j_call: TRBJ2-1; cdr3_nt: TGTGCCAGCAGTCGGGACAGGGGGATCTACAATGAGCAGTTCTTC; cdr3_aa: CASSRDRGIYNEQFF
d_call: -; v_call: TRBV11-2; clone_size: few; j_call: TRBJ1-6; cdr3_nt: TGTGCCAGCAGCTTAGGCCCAGGGATAAATTCACCCCTCCACTTT; cdr3_aa: CASSLGPGINSPLHF
d_call: -; v_call: TRBV19; clone_size: -; j_call: TRBJ2-3; cdr3_nt: TGTGCCAGTAAGAGGACTTCAAGCACAGATACGCAGTATTTT; cdr3_aa: CASKRTSSTDTQYF
d_call: -; v_call: TRBV6-6; clone_size: -; j_call: TRBJ2-1; cdr3_nt: TGTGCCGGAGGGGGCGGTTCTTACAATGAGCAGTTCTTC; cdr3_aa: CAGGGGSYNEQFF
d_call: TRBD1; v_call: TRBV6-5; clone_size: -; j_call: TRBJ1-5; cdr3_nt: TGTGCCAGCAGTTCCAGACAGGGTACGGGTAGGCAGCCCCAGCATTTT; cdr3_aa: CASSSRQGTGRQPQHF
d_call: TRBD1; v_call: TRBV10-2; clone_size: few; j_call: TRBJ1-1; cdr3_nt: TGCGCCAGCAGTGAACAGGGGGTGAACACTGAAGCTTTCTTT; cdr3_aa: CASSEQGVNTEAFF
d_call: TRBD2; v_call: TRBV30; clone_size: -; j_call: TRBJ2-1; cdr3_nt: TGTGCCTGGAGTGTTAGCGGGAGGAGGCACAATGAGCAGTTCTTC; cdr3_aa: CAWSVSGRRHNEQFF
d_call: -; v_call: TRBV6-5; clone_size: -; j_call: TRBJ1-1; cdr3_nt: TGTGCCAGCAGTTACGAGGTTGAAGCTTTCTTT; cdr3_aa: CASSYEVEAFF
d_call: -; v_call: TRBV29-1; clone_size: few; j_call: TRBJ2-7; cdr3_nt: TGCAGCGTTGAGGAAACAGCTTACTCCTACGAGCAGTACTTC; cdr3_aa: CSVEETAYSYEQYF
d_call: -; v_call: TRBV7-9; clone_size: -; j_call: TRBJ1-2; cdr3_nt: TGTGCCAGCAGCCTCGGGACATCGGAGGACTACACCTTC; cdr3_aa: CASSLGTSEDYTF
d_call: TRBD1; v_call: TRBV3-1/TRBV3-2; clone_size: many; j_call: TRBJ2-3; cdr3_nt: TGTGCCAGCAGTCCGCGACAGGGTGCAGATACGCAGTATTTT; cdr3_aa: CASSPRQGADTQYF
d_call: TRBD1; v_call: TRBV12-3/TRBV12-4; clone_size: -; j_call: TRBJ1-2; cdr3_nt: TGTGCCAGCAGCCGGGACAGGGGGCGCGGCTACACCTTC; cdr3_aa: CASSRDRGRGYTF
d_call: -; v_call: TRBV20-1; clone_size: once; j_call: TRBJ1-1; cdr3_nt: TGCAGTGCTAGGGATACGAGGGTCCCTTTCTTT; cdr3_aa: CSARDTRVPFF
d_call: TRBD2; v_call: TRBV18; clone_size: -; j_call: TRBJ2-3; cdr3_nt: TGTGCCAGCTCACCATTCCTAGCGGGATCCACAGATACGCAGTATTTT; cdr3_aa: CASSPFLAGSTDTQYF
d_call: TRBD1; v_call: TRBV27; clone_size: many; j_call: TRBJ2-7; cdr3_nt: TGTGCCAGCAGTTTTACCGGGACAGGAGCCTACGAGCAGTACTTC; cdr3_aa: CASSFTGTGAYEQYF
d_call: -; v_call: TRBV4-1; clone_size: few; j_call: TRBJ1-2; cdr3_nt: TGCGCCAGCAGCCAAGGAGGGAGGGCAGGGGAAGGCTACACCTTC; cdr3_aa: CASSQGGRAGEGYTF
d_call: -; v_call: TRBV6-1; clone_size: -; j_call: TRBJ1-2; cdr3_nt: TGTGCCAGCAGTGAAGGTAATCACCTAACCTATGGCTACACCTTC; cdr3_aa: CASSEGNHLTYGYTF
d_call: -; v_call: TRBV4-1; clone_size: -; j_call: TRBJ2-1; cdr3_nt: TGCGCCAGCAGCCAAGGGGGTCTAGCGAGGCATGAGCAGTTCTTC; cdr3_aa: CASSQGGLARHEQFF
d_call: -; v_call: TRBV6-5; clone_size: -; j_call: TRBJ2-5; cdr3_nt: TGTGCCAGCAAGACAGGGAGGGAGACCCAGTACTTC; cdr3_aa: CASKTGRETQYF
d_call: -; v_call: TRBV27; clone_size: -; j_call: TRBJ2-6; cdr3_nt: TGTGCCAGCAGAGGGGGAAACGGCTTCTCTGGGGCCAACGTCCTGACTTTC; cdr3_aa: CASRGGNGFSGANVLTF
d_call: TRBD1; v_call: TRBV5-1; clone_size: -; j_call: TRBJ2-3; cdr3_nt: TGCGCCAGCAGCTCCGGGACAGGGGGGACAGATACGCAGTATTTT; cdr3_aa: CASSSGTGGTDTQYF
d_call: TRBD1; v_call: TRBV29-1; clone_size: -; j_call: TRBJ1-2; cdr3_nt: TGCAGCGCTTTGGCAGGGGGCGCGTTTGGCTACACCTTC; cdr3_aa: CSALAGGAFGYTF
d_call: TRBD1; v_call: TRBV5-6; clone_size: few; j_call: TRBJ2-3; cdr3_nt: TGTGCCAGCAGCTTAAGGACAGGGGCCCGGCAAGATACGCAGTATTTT; cdr3_aa: CASSLRTGARQDTQYF
d_call: -; v_call: TRBV2; clone_size: -; j_call: TRBJ2-1; cdr3_nt: TGTGCCAGCAGTGAAGCTACGGCTAGCGATTACTACAATGAGCAGTTCTTC; cdr3_aa: CASSEATASDYYNEQFF
d_call: -; v_call: TRBV5-1; clone_size: once; j_call: TRBJ2-7; cdr3_nt: TGCGCCAGCAGCCCCACAGGGATCACTACCTACGAGCAGTACTTC; cdr3_aa: CASSPTGITTYEQYF
d_call: -; v_call: TRBV28; clone_size: -; j_call: TRBJ2-5; cdr3_nt: TGTGCCAGCAGTTTACCGACAGTACAAGAGACCCAGTACTTC; cdr3_aa: CASSLPTVQETQYF
d_call: TRBD1; v_call: TRBV6-5; clone_size: -; j_call: TRBJ2-7; cdr3_nt: TGTGCCAGCAGTTACCGGGACAGTGCCTACGAGCAGTACTTC; cdr3_aa: CASSYRDSAYEQYF
d_call: TRBD1; v_call: TRBV10-3; clone_size: -; j_call: TRBJ1-2; cdr3_nt: TGTGCCATCAGGGGGGGACAGCGAAACTATGGCTACACCTTC; cdr3_aa: CAIRGGQRNYGYTF